The subject of this entry is one T cell receptor (beta chain). The sample is drawn from a study of control samples from healthy donors and cancer patients. Germline CDR1 MNHNY, CDR2 SVGAGI (reference sequence). This CDR3 is 11 amino acids long. Trimming stripped 6 bases from V and 14 bases from J, with 15 bases between. Assay used: immunoSEQ multiplex PCR; TCRdb lists only in-frame clones, some missing. The sample shows 150,000 to 170,000 clones, roughly 94% of them seen only once. The source material was blood. The receptor was isolated from a man between 35 and 55 years old in good health. The V gene is TRBV6-6, the J gene TRBJ2-3; D is ambiguous. CDR3 DNA: TGTGCCAGCAGGTCCCCGTCCGAAGGGTATTTT. Encoded protein: CASRSPSEGYF.